This TCR beta chain was obtained from a study of cytotoxic CD8 clonotypes in ibrutinib-treated CLL. Sequenced by immunoSEQ multiplex PCR; TCRdb stores in-frame clones only, minus some. The table has about 40,000 clones, 55% to 80% seen once. V was shortened by 5 bases and J by 0 bases, with 7 bases between the two germline ends. From germline, CDR1 is SGHDN and CDR2 FVKESK. The CDR3 is 13 amino acids. The chain has TRBV14 and TRBJ1-1, with unresolved D. The TCR sequence derives from a human donor with chronic lymphocytic leukemia. The sample consisted of PBMCs, taken at disease progression, from a patient treated with ibrutinib. DNA for the CDR3: TGTGCCAGCAGCGACGCAGTGAACACTGAAGCTTTCTTT. Residues: CASSDAVNTEAFF.